This is a list of T cell receptor beta chains from one sample in a study of cytomegalovirus exposure and HLA in healthy donors. Measured with immunoSEQ multiplex PCR; TCRdb has only the in-frame clones, and not every one. The sample has just over 95,000 clones, 78% seen once. Sequences were obtained from PBMCs. These receptors all come from a woman between 35 and 50 years old in good health and CMV-seropositive. Each CDR3 is given with its conserved first and last residue. The order of the fields is J gene, V gene, CDR3 protein.

TRBJ2-1	TRBV13	CASSFRGYNEQFF
TRBJ1-1	TRBV7-9	CASSLVVRGRGTEAFF
TRBJ2-7	TRBV7-2	CASSRGTSGPYEQYF
TRBJ1-2	TRBV6-5	CASRTLTVANYGYTF
TRBJ1-4	TRBV2	CANSVRQARPINLHF
TRBJ1-1	TRBV28	CASSAAGYRGAEAFF
TRBJ1-1	TRBV18	CASSPPVRTLNTEAFF
TRBJ1-4	TRBV19	CASIRRGSESRGKLFF
TRBJ2-5	TRBV7-9	CASSLRGSGGPIQETQYF
TRBJ1-5	TRBV19	CASSPDRPGGNQPQHF
TRBJ2-2	TRBV7-3	CASSFRQNTGELFF
TRBJ2-3	TRBV10-1	CASSGGTGGSTDTQYF
TRBJ2-2	TRBV5-4	CASSAGLAGANTGELFF
TRBJ1-1	TRBV7-6	CASSLFSPGSTEAFF
TRBJ2-7	TRBV9	CASSVADGATGEQYF
TRBJ2-2	TRBV7-7	CASSFEHTNTGELFF
TRBJ2-2	TRBV5-6	CASSLWTGELFF
TRBJ2-4	TRBV5-4	CASSSPQGPNIQYF
TRBJ2-3	TRBV29-1	CSCGVGEEADTQYF
TRBJ2-3	TRBV7-8	CASSLVHDSSVRLGTDTQYF
TRBJ2-7	TRBV6-5	CVSSYSEALEQYF
TRBJ2-5	TRBV5-1	CASSLGQYQETQYF
TRBJ2-7	TRBV30	CAWSVEAGVFEQYF